The 5 T cell receptor beta chains below come from one sample, sequenced in a study of blood T cell repertoires in COVID-19 (dated by TCRdb to 2019 to 2021). Receptor amplification or capture employed the immunoSEQ multiplex PCR assay. Imported from immuneACCESS, the table was reduced by TCRdb to in-frame sequences with V and J called. These copies leave out some clones; in studies compared against another copy, an unresolved V gene accounts for under half, and the cause of the remainder is not known. The sample table contains tens of thousands of clones; only one count was recorded for 81% of them. The leading ten clones occupy approximately 3.4% of the sample. Specimen: peripheral blood. These receptors came from a man between 65 and 80 years old with COVID-19, enrolled during active disease.

The chain has TRBV5-4 and TRBJ2-5; a weak D match, TRBD2 (6 bases). There are 15 residues in the CDR3. The germline V gene has CDR1 SGHNT and CDR2 YYREEE (reference sequence). Trimming took off 1 base at V and 5 bases at J, with 15 bases between the two ends. The CDR3 is CASSLKVYGGETQYF. The CDR3 region has the DNA TGTGCCAGCAGCTTGAAAGTCTACGGAGGGGAGACCCAGTACTTC.

The chain links TRBV5-6 to TRBJ2-1; D may be TRBD1 (6 bases). Germline values: CDR1 SGHDT, CDR2 YYEEEE. Trimming pared 1 base from V and 2 bases from J, leaving 7 bases between. The CDR3 consists of 14 residues. The CDR3 nucleotides read TGTGCCAGCAGCTTGCAGGGGACCTACAATGAGCAGTTCTTC. It specifies CASSLQGTYNEQFF.

This clone has a handful of counts. Here the CDR3 DNA reads TGTGCCAGCAACCCACACAAAAATAATTCACCCCTCCACTTT. It is translated as CASNPHKNNSPLHF. V gene TRBV6-5 combines with J gene TRBJ1-6; D is undetermined. This CDR3 spans 14 amino acids. The germline gives CDR1 MNHEY, CDR2 SVGAGI. Trimming stripped 7 bases from V and 5 bases from J, with 12 bases between.

The CDR3 nucleotides are TGCGCCAGCAGCCCCTTTTCCACAGATACGCAGTATTTT. Translated: CASSPFSTDTQYF. The chain uses TRBV5-1 and TRBJ2-3; the D is unclear. V gave up 4 bases and J gave up 2 bases, with 8 bases separating them. Germline values: CDR1 SGHRS, CDR2 YFSETQ. This CDR3 has 13 residues.

The rearrangement links TRBV3-1 (or the pseudogene TRBV3-2) to TRBJ2-1; 11 nucleotides line up with TRBD2. Trimming took 0 bases from V and 7 from J; bases not matched to a gene: 5. CDR3 length equals 16 residues. Germline V CDR1 and CDR2: LGHDT, YNNKEL (reference sequence). CDR3 region: CASSQDITSGSNEQFF. CDR3 nucleotide sequence: TGTGCCAGCAGCCAAGATATCACTAGCGGGAGTAATGAGCAGTTCTTC.